This is a list of T cell receptor beta chains from one sample in a study of cytomegalovirus exposure and HLA in healthy donors. Sequenced by immunoSEQ multiplex PCR; TCRdb stores in-frame clones only, minus some. Of about 97,000 clones listed, approximately 95% were seen once; the top ten hold approximately 1%. Sequences were obtained from PBMCs. The origin of the receptors is a woman between 18 and 29 years old in good health and CMV-seronegative. CDR3s include the opening cysteine and the closing phenylalanine or tryptophan. The D gene is left open where the match is weak. The listing skips clone size in some rows; elsewhere it reads once, few, many or a size class.

TRBV25-1	.	.	TRBJ2-5	TGTGCCAGCAGTTCAACGGAGTACCAAGAGACCCAGTACTTC	CASSSTEYQETQYF
TRBV4-1	.	TRBD2	TRBJ2-7	TGCGCCAGCAGCCAAGATATCATGGCGGGGGGGAGGTACGAGCAGTACTTC	CASSQDIMAGGRYEQYF
TRBV7-9	.	TRBD1	TRBJ1-1	TGTGCCAGCAGCCCCGGGACAGGCACTGAAGCTTTCTTT	CASSPGTGTEAFF
TRBV27	.	TRBD2	TRBJ2-1	TGTGCCAGCATTCGGGCTAGCGGGGACAATGAGCAGTTCTTC	CASIRASGDNEQFF
TRBV10-2	.	.	TRBJ1-1	TGCGCCGTGCGTGCGGAGAGGAACACTGAAGCTTTCTTT	CAVRAERNTEAFF
TRBV25-1	.	TRBD1	TRBJ2-6	TGTGCCAGCGCCCCCGGGCAGGGGGCGGTCGGGGCCAACGTCCTGACTTTC	CASAPGQGAVGANVLTF
TRBV7-8	.	.	TRBJ2-3	TGTGCCAGCAGCTTAGCCACTGACAGGACAGATACGCAGTATTTT	CASSLATDRTDTQYF
TRBV27	.	.	TRBJ2-5	TGTGCCAGCAGTTCTCTCGTGAGCAACCAAGAGACCCAGTACTTC	CASSSLVSNQETQYF
TRBV18	.	.	TRBJ2-3	TGTGCCAGCTCACCTCCTAGCACAGATACGCAGTATTTT	CASSPPSTDTQYF
TRBV7-8	.	.	TRBJ2-5	TGTGCCAGCAGCCCGGACAGTTTTAGGAGAGAGACCCAGTACTTC	CASSPDSFRRETQYF
TRBV10-2	few	TRBD2	TRBJ2-1	TGCGCCAGCAAAACATTAGCGGGACGAAACAATGAGCAGTTCTTC	CASKTLAGRNNEQFF
TRBV21-1	.	.	TRBJ1-4	TGTGCCAGCAGCAAACAGGGTAATGAAAAACTGTTTTTT	CASSKQGNEKLFF
TRBV7-6	.	TRBD1	TRBJ2-3	TGTGCCAGCAGCTTAGTAGCCACCGGGACAGGGACCATGGATACGCAGTATTTT	CASSLVATGTGTMDTQYF
TRBV27	few	.	TRBJ2-1	TGTGCCAGCACTATGCGGGCCCCTGGGAATGAGCAGTTCTTC	CASTMRAPGNEQFF
TRBV4-1	once	TRBD1	TRBJ1-6	TGCGCCAGCAGTCACGGACAGGGACAGGGAGGGCGTCCCCTCCACTTT	CASSHGQGQGGRPLHF
TRBV11-2	.	.	TRBJ2-3	TGTGCCAGCAGCTCCCAGGGGATTACGCAGTATTTT	CASSSQGITQYF
TRBV7-2	.	.	TRBJ1-5	TGTGCCAGCAGCTCCGACAGAAATCAGCCCCAGCATTTT	CASSSDRNQPQHF
TRBV7-2	.	.	TRBJ2-1	TGTGCCAGCAGCAAGGACTCCGCTGCCAACAATGAGCAGTTCTTC	CASSKDSAANNEQFF
TRBV6-6	few	.	TRBJ1-2	TGTGCCAGCAGTTATGGGGGCGCTGGCTATGGCTACACCTTC	CASSYGGAGYGYTF
TRBV15	.	TRBD1	TRBJ2-7	TGTGCCACCAGCAGAGCTAGCCGGGACAGCTCCTACGAGCAGTACTTC	CATSRASRDSSYEQYF
TRBV11-3	.	TRBD1	TRBJ1-3	TGTGCCAGCAGCTCCCGGACAGGGGCTGGAAACACCATATATTTT	CASSSRTGAGNTIYF
TRBV5-6	.	TRBD2	TRBJ2-3	TGTGCCAGCAGCCCGGGGACTAGCCCCACAGATACGCAGTATTTT	CASSPGTSPTDTQYF
TRBV11-3	.	.	TRBJ2-2	TGTGCCAGCAGCTTAGGGAGCGGAAACACCGGGGAGCTGTTTTTT	CASSLGSGNTGELFF
TRBV2	.	.	TRBJ1-4	TGTGCCAGCAGTGCGAATCTCAACCAGGGAACACCAGGGTCAAAACTGTTTTTT	CASSANLNQGTPGSKLFF
TRBV10-3	.	.	TRBJ1-6	TGTGCCATCAACGTGGAGGGTTTCAATTCACCCCTCCACTTT	CAINVEGFNSPLHF
TRBV6-5	.	.	TRBJ2-7	TGTGCCAGCAGTTTTCAGGGGAAAAACGAGCAGTACTTC	CASSFQGKNEQYF
TRBV7-2	.	.	TRBJ2-1	TGTGCCAGCAGCTTAGGAGGTGAATACAATGAGCAGTTCTTC	CASSLGGEYNEQFF
TRBV2	.	.	TRBJ2-7	TGTGCCAGCAGTGCCGCCCAGACCACAGGGAACTACGAGCAGTACTTC	CASSAAQTTGNYEQYF
TRBV6-1	.	.	TRBJ2-3	TGTGCCAGCAGTATCGTCGCGTCGTCATCAGATACGCAGTATTTT	CASSIVASSSDTQYF
TRBV19	.	.	TRBJ1-4	TGTGCCAGTAGCGTAGACAGGCCTAATGAAAAACTGTTTTTT	CASSVDRPNEKLFF
TRBV6-1	few	TRBD1	TRBJ2-5	TGTGCCACTATGTGGGACAGTTATAGCTTAGAGACCCAGTACTTC	CATMWDSYSLETQYF
TRBV27	.	.	TRBJ2-1	TGTGCCAGCAGTTTGGCCGGGGGTGCACTTTACAATGAGCAGTTCTTC	CASSLAGGALYNEQFF
TRBV6-5	.	TRBD1	TRBJ1-2	TGTGCCAGCAGGGGGACAGGGGACCTCGGCTACACCTTC	CASRGTGDLGYTF
TRBV11-3	.	.	TRBJ1-4	TGTGCCAGCAGCTTAATACGGAATGAAAAACTGTTTTTT	CASSLIRNEKLFF
TRBV18	.	.	TRBJ1-1	TGTGCCAGCTCACCTCGGGGAATCATGAACACTGAAGCTTTCTTT	CASSPRGIMNTEAFF
TRBV11-2	.	TRBD1	TRBJ1-2	TGTGCCAGCAGCTTTGGGACAGGGGTAGACTATGGCTACACCTTC	CASSFGTGVDYGYTF
TRBV7-8	.	TRBD1	TRBJ1-1	TGTGCCAGCAGCATGAACAGGGGGCGCAGCACTGAAGCTTTCTTT	CASSMNRGRSTEAFF
TRBV5-1	.	TRBD2	TRBJ2-3	TGCGCCAGCAGCATAGCGGGAGGGGGAACAGATACGCAGTATTTT	CASSIAGGGTDTQYF
TRBV5-1	.	.	TRBJ1-1	TGCGCCAGCAGCCAGCCAGGGGAGATGAACACTGAAGCTTTCTTT	CASSQPGEMNTEAFF
TRBV15	.	TRBD1	TRBJ2-7	TGTGCCACCAGCAGACCGGGACAGACGAGCTCCTACGAGCAGTACTTC	CATSRPGQTSSYEQYF
TRBV5-1	once	.	TRBJ1-2	TGCGCCAGCAGCTTAACGCCGGGGGTGGAGGGCTACACCTTC	CASSLTPGVEGYTF
TRBV11-2	.	.	TRBJ2-7	TGTGCCAGCAGCTTAATGTTGGGAGGCTACGAGCAGTACTTC	CASSLMLGGYEQYF
TRBV19	.	TRBD1	TRBJ1-4	TGTGCCAGTAGTATAAAATCGGGACAGGGGAGGGAAAAACTGTTTTTT	CASSIKSGQGREKLFF
TRBV7-7	.	TRBD1	TRBJ2-7	TGTGCTAGCAGCCCGAGCCGGGACAGGGTGTACGAGCAGTACTTC	CASSPSRDRVYEQYF
TRBV19	.	.	TRBJ1-3	TGTGCCAGTAGTGGACAGAATTTGATTCGAAGCTCTGGAAACACCATATATTTT	CASSGQNLIRSSGNTIYF
TRBV5-6	.	.	TRBJ1-2	TGTGCCAGCAGCTCCCTAGGTTCCTATGGCTACACCTTC	CASSSLGSYGYTF
TRBV9	.	.	TRBJ2-5	TGTGCCAGCAGCCCCCGTCCCCTAGGGGGAGCGGGGGAGACCCAGTACTTC	CASSPRPLGGAGETQYF
TRBV6-4	.	.	TRBJ2-1	TGTGCCAGCAGTGACTCCCACGAGGGTGCCACCTACAATGAGCAGTTCTTC	CASSDSHEGATYNEQFF
TRBV6-4	.	TRBD2	TRBJ2-2	TGTGCCAGCAGCGCCGGACTAGCGGGGAACACCGGGGAGCTGTTTTTT	CASSAGLAGNTGELFF
TRBV29-1	.	.	TRBJ1-2	TGCAGCGCCATGTCCAACTATGGCTACACCTTC	CSAMSNYGYTF
TRBV5-1	.	TRBD1	TRBJ2-7	TGCGCCAGCACCGCCGGGACAGGGCTTGACGAGCAGTACTTC	CASTAGTGLDEQYF
TRBV28	.	.	TRBJ2-1	TGTGCCAGCAGCCGGGACTCCTACAATGAGCAGTTCTTC	CASSRDSYNEQFF
TRBV27	.	TRBD2	TRBJ2-2	TGTGCCAGCAGTTCGACTAGCGGGGGGAGAGCCGGGGAGCTGTTTTTT	CASSSTSGGRAGELFF
TRBV28	.	.	TRBJ1-3	TGTGCCAGCAGTTTAACCAGGGTCGGAAACACCATATATTTT	CASSLTRVGNTIYF
TRBV7-7	.	.	TRBJ2-7	TGTGCTAGCAGCTTAGAGGTGGGAGCAAACGAGCAGTACTTC	CASSLEVGANEQYF